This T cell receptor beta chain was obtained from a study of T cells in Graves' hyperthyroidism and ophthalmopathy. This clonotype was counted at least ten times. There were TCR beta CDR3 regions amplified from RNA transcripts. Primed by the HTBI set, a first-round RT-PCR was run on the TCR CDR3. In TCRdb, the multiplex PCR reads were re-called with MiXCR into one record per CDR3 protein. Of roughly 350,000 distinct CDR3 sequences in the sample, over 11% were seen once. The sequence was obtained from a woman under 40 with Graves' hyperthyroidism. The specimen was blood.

The CDR3 sequence is CSAREPHATNEKLFF. The CDR3 DNA reads TGCAGTGCTAGAGAACCGCACGCAACTAATGAAAAACTGTTTTTT. V is TRBV20-1 and J is TRBJ1-4; D not resolved. Trimming pared 0 bases from V and 0 bases from J, leaving 8 bases between. Germline CDR1 and CDR2: DFQATT and SNEGSKA (reference sequence). The CDR3 spans 15 residues.